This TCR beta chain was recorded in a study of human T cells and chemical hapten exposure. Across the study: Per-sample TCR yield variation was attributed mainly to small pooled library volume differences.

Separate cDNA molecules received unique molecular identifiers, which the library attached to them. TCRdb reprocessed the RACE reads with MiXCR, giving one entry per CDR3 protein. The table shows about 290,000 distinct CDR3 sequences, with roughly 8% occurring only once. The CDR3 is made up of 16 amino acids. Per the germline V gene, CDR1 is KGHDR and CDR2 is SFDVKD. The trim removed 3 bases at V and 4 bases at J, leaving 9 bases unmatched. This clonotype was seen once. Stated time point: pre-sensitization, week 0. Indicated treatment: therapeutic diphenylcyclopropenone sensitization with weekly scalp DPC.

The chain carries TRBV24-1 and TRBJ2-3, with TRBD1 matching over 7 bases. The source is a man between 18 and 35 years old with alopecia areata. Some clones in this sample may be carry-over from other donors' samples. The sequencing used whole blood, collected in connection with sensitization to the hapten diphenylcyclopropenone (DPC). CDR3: CATSDPRQGFADTQYF. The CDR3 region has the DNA TGTGCCACCAGTGATCCCCGACAGGGTTTCGCAGATACGCAGTATTTT.